This entry describes one T cell receptor (beta chain). What it recognizes is unknown. Researchers ran the PCR with 60 Vbeta and 13 Jbeta primers. Assay: immunoSEQ multiplex PCR; the TCRdb copy retains only in-frame clones and omits some. This listing includes 75,000 to 95,000 clones. The data stem from a study of cytomegalovirus exposure and HLA in healthy donors. Study-wide findings and caveats: The authors later found most CMV-associated TCR beta chains appeared HLA-restricted. In an earlier analysis, most TCR beta V segments were productive about 87% or about 30% of the time. Based on reports, TCR beta sequences accurately predicted HLA-A and HLA-B alleles for most subjects.

The material sequenced was PBMCs. This receptor was obtained from a woman aged 60 to 75 in good health and CMV-seronegative.

CDR3 sequence (DNA): TGTGCCAGCAGCTCACGACTAGGAGGCTCCTACAATGAGCAGTTCTTC. This codes for CASSSRLGGSYNEQFF. The gene calls are TRBV11-3 and TRBJ2-1, with D tentatively TRBD2 (6 bases). The CDR3 consists of 16 residues. V was clipped by 4 bases and J by 0 bases, with 13 bases between them. Germline values: CDR1 SGHNT, CDR2 YENEEA.